The sequence of this T cell receptor beta chain was determined in a study of blood T cells in healthy people across ages (dated by TCRdb to about 2015). A note on the overall study: Template switching captured roughly one uniquely barcoded TCR beta cDNA molecule per two T cells in model experiments. Using deep sequencing normalized with unique cDNA molecular identifiers, the study measured how TCR beta repertoire diversity changes with age. To avoid experimental bias, donors of different ages were randomly spread across the sequencing lanes. Using the same blood draw, the study looked at two additional independent replicas of 1 million unique cDNA reads for two donors, one aged 18 to 30 and the other aged 80 or older. The donors were divided into four age groups: young (average approximately 16 years), middle-aged (approximately 42), aged (approximately 64) and long-lived (roughly 88). The paper as a whole reports these results and caveats: Observed TCR beta diversity correlated strongly with the percentage of naive T cells measured by flow cytometry. Because the CMV infection status of the donors was unknown, age-related changes in expanded clonotypes may potentially have been confounded. Compared with the aged group, the long-lived group had more naive CD4+ T cells, fewer expanded clones and increased TCR diversity, suggesting age selection. Estimates of total diversity based on one million sequenced T cells were considered lower bounds and underestimates. As age increased, observed TCR beta diversity per million T cells dropped in a roughly linear way, and a significant reduction was already evident by age 40. Since profiling was done on bulk unsorted PBMCs, naive and antigen-experienced compartments could not be conclusively compared.

Libraries were made using 5' RACE. Sequenced using an Illumina HiSeq 2500. A second PCR of roughly 6 to 12 cycles was run with a J-beta primer mix and a sample-barcoded 5' primer. Each TCR beta cDNA molecule received a unique molecular identifier from a template-switch 5' adaptor carrying 12 random nucleotides. At least 3 million CDR3-containing paired-end reads were obtained from each sample. First-strand cDNA was synthesized from all RNA with the Mint cDNA synthesis kit, primed by a TRBC-specific oligonucleotide. Following uracil-DNA glycosylase treatment, all cDNA underwent a first 18-cycle PCR with the universal primers M1SS and BC2_uni_R. In the original analysis: For normalization, 1 million high-quality reads were randomly selected from each sample, with every read carrying a distinct molecular identifier. Instead of being binned into consensus sequences, reads with shared molecular identifiers were discarded. MiTCR, set to a Q25 quality threshold and the strictest error-elimination algorithm, was used for CDR3 identification, clonotype clustering and error correction. Lower-bound total TCR beta diversity was estimated with a nonparametric unseen species model using Euler transformation. TCRdb's own reprocessing of the public reads used fastp at Q25 and MiXCR and kept productive beta chains. Each CDR3 protein gets just one entry, which takes the most common genes and DNA from the rows behind it. The V and J calls come from TCRdb's annotation, not from the publication. For this sample the table gives around 600,000 distinct CDR3 sequences, of which around 50% were detected only once. The leading ten clones occupy roughly 25% of the sample.

V is shortened by 5 bases, J by 3 bases, and the region joining them spans 10 bases. CDR1 and CDR2 were assigned from the germline V gene (reference sequence) as MNHEY and SMNVEV. Including cysteine and phenylalanine, the CDR3 has 13 amino acids. Here the CDR3 DNA is all that survives: 39 bases in frame from base 1. Donors were 39 systemically healthy Caucasian individuals from Russia aged roughly 6 to 95 years. Each donor gave 8.5 to 10 milliliters of peripheral blood, collected into EDTA-treated Vacutainer tubes. Ficoll-Paque density-gradient centrifugation was used to isolate PBMCs, with at least 7 million per sample. Trizol reagent was used to extract total RNA from the PBMCs, yielding at least 5.5 micrograms per sample. For every donor, flow cytometry on a PBMC aliquot measured the percentage of naive CD45RAhigh/CD27high T cells. This clonotype was found a few times. It lacks a known antigen. No much larger clone is present one base from it, and per-base qualities are unavailable.

The source is an elderly man in good health. The sequence joins TRBV27 to TRBJ1-1; TRBD1 is a weak D gene call, 5 bases matching. The sample was blood. The DNA sequence is TGTGCCAGCAGTGCAGGGTTCGACACTGAAGCTTTCTTT. It codes for CASSAGFDTEAFF.